Listed here are 8 T cell receptor beta chains from one sample, sequenced in a study of CD8 T cells in Susac syndrome. RNA, at about 0.5 to 1 ug, was reverse transcribed with random hexamers. A single record per CDR3 protein comes from TCRdb applying MiXCR to the immunoSEQ multiplex PCR reads. The sample contains 120,000 or so distinct CDR3 sequences, roughly 94% of which appear only once. Sequenced sample: CD4+ T cells from PBMCs. Receptors were obtained from a human donor with multiple sclerosis.

This chain links TRBV20-1 with TRBJ1-2, with 7 bases that match TRBD1. This CDR3 spans 12 amino acids. Per germline, CDR1 DFQATT and CDR2 SNEGSKA (reference sequence). V was pared by 4 bases and J by 3 bases, with 2 bases of the junction left unmatched. The CDR3 DNA is TGCAGTGCTACTACAGGGGACTATGGCTACACCTTC. Its protein is CSATTGDYGYTF.

The rearrangement joins TRBV20-1 to TRBJ2-7; 7 positions agree with TRBD2. This CDR3 has 15 amino acids. Germline lookup yields CDR1 DFQATT and CDR2 SNEGSKA (reference sequence). J gave up 0 bases and V 0 bases, and 5 bases lay outside the gene matches. The CDR3, as DNA: TGCAGTGCTAGAGACGTTGCGGGGGTCTCCTACGAGCAGTACTTC. Translating gives CSARDVAGVSYEQYF.

The chain is built from TRBV11-2 and TRBJ2-6; D not resolved. V lost 1 base to trimming and J lost 0 bases, with 4 bases between them. CDR3 length equals 15 residues. Germline lookup yields CDR1 SGHAT and CDR2 FQNNGV. CDR3 in amino acids: CASSLGFSGANVLTF. CDR3 DNA: TGTGCCAGCAGCTTAGGATTCTCTGGGGCCAACGTCCTGACTTTC.

The chain carries TRBV23-1 and TRBJ1-1, with D possibly being TRBD1 (6 bases). TRBV23-1 is reported as an ORF; its role is uncertain. V lost 2 bases, J lost 6 bases, and 13 bases lay in between. The CDR3 is 14 residues long. DNA for the CDR3: TGCGCCAGCAGTCAAACAGGGTTTTGTGCTGAAGCTTTCTTT. Protein: CASSQTGFCAEAFF.

The chain employs TRBV7-2 and TRBJ2-3, with a possible D match to TRBD2 (5 bases). From germline, CDR1 is SGHTA and CDR2 FQGNSA. Trimming left V 1 base short and J 4 bases short, with 15 bases between. The CDR3 is 16 residues long. This CDR3 is CASSLGGVGAADTQYF. The DNA for the CDR3 is TGTGCCAGCAGCTTAGGCGGTGTGGGAGCGGCAGATACGCAGTATTTT.

The chain combines TRBV9 with TRBJ2-7; 7 nucleotides agree with TRBD2. CDR1 and CDR2 from the germline V gene are SGDLS and YYNGEE. The CDR3 runs 14 residues. Trimming cost V 0 bases and J 4 bases; bases outside gene matches: 4. The chain's CDR3 is CASSVASGDYEQYF. Here the CDR3 DNA reads TGTGCCAGCAGCGTAGCTAGCGGAGATTACGAGCAGTACTTC.

The V gene is TRBV4-3, the J gene TRBJ2-7, with D possibly TRBD2 on 6 matching bases. V lost 1 base, J lost 1 base, and 11 bases lay in between. Germline V gene data show CDR1 as LGHNA and CDR2 as YSLEER. The CDR3 sequence is 15 residues long. The CDR3 sequence: CASSQAGTRSYEQYF. DNA of the CDR3: TGCGCCAGCAGCCAAGCAGGGACTCGGTCCTACGAGCAGTACTTC.

The rearrangement joins TRBV2 to TRBJ2-7; D is ambiguous. V lost 8 bases to trimming and J lost 2 bases, with 10 bases between them. The germline CDR1 and CDR2 sequences are SNHLY and FYNNEI. This CDR3 comprises 12 residues. The CDR3 sequence is CASSSPAYEQYF. The CDR3, as DNA: TGTGCCAGCTCCTCTCCAGCCTACGAGCAGTACTTC.